The 24 T cell receptor beta chains below all came from one sample that was sequenced in a study of response to subunit inactivated influenza vaccine. TCRdb recomputed calls from the RT-PCR reads with MiXCR, one row per CDR3 protein. The repertoire holds fewer than 250,000 distinct CDR3 sequences, with about 15% as singletons. Specimen: CD8+ T cells sorted from PBMCs, collected about 5 days after vaccination. These receptors were collected from a man over 45 who received an inactivated influenza vaccine.

This clonotype was picked up a small number of times. The V and J genes are TRBV11-2 and TRBJ1-1, with 12 bases identical to TRBD1. Germline V gene sequence: CDR1 SGHAT, CDR2 FQNNGV. Unmatched junction bases numbered 16, after V lost 5 bases and J lost 3 bases. The CDR3 extends over 19 amino acids. As DNA, the CDR3 is TGTGCCAGCAGCCTGACCGGGACAGGGGGCTTATTGGTGGACACTGAAGCTTTCTTT. Protein sequence: CASSLTGTGGLLVDTEAFF.

The V gene is TRBV5-1, the J gene TRBJ2-7; 11 nucleotides align to TRBD1. The V segment lost 0 bases and the J segment 9 bases; nucleotides outside the gene matches: 11. This CDR3 has 16 residues. CDR1 is SGHRS, CDR2 YFSETQ, per germline. The CDR3 loop is CASSLAGQGGIFGQYF. In DNA, the CDR3 is TGCGCCAGCAGCTTGGCGGGACAGGGGGGCATCTTCGGGCAGTACTTC. The full variable domain, with the rest looked up from reference TRBV5-1 and TRBJ2-7, is KAGVTQTPRYLIKTRGQQVTLSCSPISGHRSVSWYQQTPGQGLQFLFEYFSETQRNKGNFPGRFSGRQFSNSRSEMNVSTLELGDSALYLCASSLAGQGGIFGQYFGPGTRLTVT.

This clonotype has at least ten counts. The genes are TRBV4-3 and TRBJ2-7; D is unresolved. Germline loops: CDR1 LGHNA, CDR2 YSLEER. This CDR3 spans 14 amino acids. V was clipped by 0 bases and J by 2 bases, with 8 bases between them. The CDR3 region is CASSQEDRAYEQYF. In DNA, the CDR3 is TGCGCCAGCAGCCAAGAGGACCGAGCCTACGAGCAGTACTTC.

The J gene is TRBJ2-7, the V gene TRBV5-5; 10 nucleotides line up with TRBD1. CDR3 size: 16 residues. Germline V gene data show CDR1 as SGHKS and CDR2 as YYEKEE (reference sequence). The ends lost 1 base at V and 5 bases at J; junction bases unmatched: 9. The CDR3 DNA reads as TGTGCCAGCAGCTTGTATCGGACAGGGGGTCCCCACGAGCAGTACTTC. It yields the protein CASSLYRTGGPHEQYF.

The chain combines TRBV18 with TRBJ2-5, with 8 bases lining up with TRBD1. The CDR3 is made up of 17 amino acids. Germline values: CDR1 KGHSH, CDR2 LQKENI. V gave up 4 bases and J gave up 6 bases; unmatched junction bases: 16. The CDR3 coding sequence is TGTGCCAGCTCACTGGTCGAGCAGGGGGCTTACACGAAGACCCAGTACTTC. Protein sequence: CASSLVEQGAYTKTQYF.

The rearrangement joins TRBV7-2 to TRBJ2-5; TRBD2 matches at 9 bases. Trimming cost V 0 bases and J 0 bases; bases outside gene matches: 11. CDR1 SGHTA and CDR2 FQGNSA come from the germline V gene. The CDR3 is 19 amino acids. The CDR3 protein is CASSLAGLGGGAYQETQYF. For the CDR3, the DNA is TGTGCCAGCAGCTTAGCGGGGCTAGGCGGGGGGGCGTACCAAGAGACCCAGTACTTC.

This clonotype was detected only a few times. The junction departs from germline at one end; a sequencing error may be responsible. V is TRBV7-9 and J is TRBJ2-4; 10 nucleotides agree with TRBD2. The CDR3 extends over 12 amino acids. From germline, CDR1 is SEHNR and CDR2 FQNEAQ (reference sequence). CDR3 region: CASETSGSPGDF. The CDR3 coding sequence is TGTGCCAGCGAGACTAGCGGGTCCCCCGGGGACTTC.

This clonotype was recorded a few times. This chain connects TRBV28 to TRBJ2-7; D perhaps matches TRBD1 (5 bases). This CDR3 comprises 13 residues. Germline V gene lookup returns CDR1 MDHEN and CDR2 SYDVKM. The V end lost 7 bases, the J end lost 1 base, and 11 bases lay between the germline ends. In DNA, the CDR3 is TGTGCCAGCAATTACAGGCCTTCCTACGAGCAGTACTTC. Translated, it gives CASNYRPSYEQYF.

This clonotype has more than one count but fewer than ten. The genes are TRBV5-1 and TRBJ2-7; D may match TRBD1 or TRBD2 (5 bases each). Trimming removed 0 bases from V and 2 bases from J, with 12 bases in between. This CDR3 contains 15 residues. In germline, CDR1 is SGHRS, CDR2 YFSETQ. CDR3 sequence (DNA): TGCGCCAGCAGCTTGGAGTTGGGGGAGACCTACGAGCAGTACTTC. Translating it yields CASSLELGETYEQYF.

Ten or more counts support this clonotype. The V and J genes are TRBV12-3 or TRBV12-4 and TRBJ2-7; TRBD1 aligns across 9 bases. This CDR3 spans 15 amino acids. The ends lost 6 bases at V and 2 bases at J; junction bases unmatched: 8. The CDR3 reads CASSSPGTGTYEQYF. The CDR3 DNA reads TGTGCCAGCAGCTCCCCCGGGACAGGGACCTACGAGCAGTACTTC.

The rearrangement uses TRBV4-1 and TRBJ2-1, with 9 bases lining up with TRBD2. J gave up 3 bases and V 1 base, and 1 base lay outside the gene matches. The CDR3 totals 15 residues. Germline V gene sequence: CDR1 MGHRA, CDR2 YSYEKL. In nucleotides, the CDR3 is TGCGCCAGCAGCCAAGCAGCGGGGGGCTACAATGAGCAGTTCTTC. Residues: CASSQAAGGYNEQFF.

This clonotype was observed a handful of times. The chain has TRBV4-2 and TRBJ2-7; D remains ambiguous. The CDR3 sequence is 15 residues long. V was cut by 4 bases and J by 5 bases, with 18 bases left in between. Germline V CDR1 and CDR2: LGHNA, YNFKEQ. The CDR3 protein is CASSRLSLGKDEQYF. In DNA form, the CDR3 reads TGTGCCAGCAGCCGCCTTAGCTTGGGGAAGGACGAGCAGTACTTC.

A few counts support this clonotype. The chain links TRBV11-2 to TRBJ2-1, with 12 bases matching TRBD2. The V gene's germline CDR1 is SGHAT and CDR2 FQNNGV. The CDR3 is 19 residues long. Germline trimming cut 3 bases from V and 0 bases from J; bases unmatched to any gene: 9. CDR3 coding DNA: TGTGCCAGCAGCTTTGGCCCCGAGACTAGCGGGAGCTCCTACAATGAGCAGTTCTTC. Encoded protein: CASSFGPETSGSSYNEQFF.

This rearrangement joins TRBV11-2 to TRBJ2-5; TRBD1 is a possible D gene (6 bases). In germline, CDR1 is SGHAT, CDR2 FQNNGV. This CDR3 spans 15 amino acids. V lost 2 bases to trimming and J lost 5 bases, with 15 bases between them. In DNA form, the CDR3 reads TGTGCCAGCAGCTTATGGACTTCGAGGGGGGAGACCCAGTACTTC. It codes for CASSLWTSRGETQYF. Variable domain in full (rest from reference TRBV11-2 and TRBJ2-5): EAGVAQSPRYKIIEKRQSVAFWCNPISGHATLYWYQQILGQGPKLLIQFQNNGVVDDSQLPKDRFSAERLKGVDSTLKIQPAKLEDSAVYLCASSLWTSRGETQYFGPGTRLLVL.

In its sample, this clonotype was seen many times. The V and J genes are TRBV7-3 and TRBJ2-5; D is tentatively TRBD1 or TRBD2 (5 bases each). Germline V gene sequence: CDR1 SGHTA, CDR2 FQGTGA. CDR3 size: 13 residues. V gave up 5 bases and J gave up 2 bases, with 9 bases separating them. CDR3 loop: CASSHGGQETQYF. The CDR3 DNA reads as TGTGCCAGCAGCCATGGGGGTCAAGAGACCCAGTACTTC.

This clonotype was counted many times. The gene calls are TRBV24-1 and TRBJ1-1, with D possibly TRBD1 on 5 matching bases. The CDR3 totals 14 residues. V was cut by 3 bases and J by 1 base, with 8 bases left in between. Per the germline V gene, CDR1 is KGHDR and CDR2 is SFDVKD. Here the CDR3 DNA reads TGTGCCACCAGTGATGGACATTGGAACACTGAAGCTTTCTTT. Its translation is CATSDGHWNTEAFF.

The J gene is TRBJ2-5, the V gene TRBV25-1, with 14 bases that match TRBD2. Germline CDR1 and CDR2: MGHDK and SYGVNS. This CDR3 region has 17 residues. J was trimmed by 4 bases and V by 3 bases; bases with no gene match: 7. CDR3 amino acids: CASSDLGLAGDGETQYF. The CDR3 region has the DNA TGTGCCAGCAGTGATCTGGGACTAGCGGGAGATGGAGAGACCCAGTACTTC.

This clonotype was detected a few times. The chain uses TRBV11-2 and TRBJ1-3; the D gene is possibly TRBD1 (5 bases). Germline-derived CDR1 and CDR2 are SGHAT and FQNNGV. V was cut by 2 bases and J by 4 bases, with 15 bases left in between. The CDR3 covers 16 residues. CDR3 DNA: TGTGCCAGCAGCTTACACCAAAGGGGAGCCGGAAACACCATATATTTT. Amino acids: CASSLHQRGAGNTIYF.

This chain connects TRBV7-6 to TRBJ2-2; TRBD2 matches 9 bases. J gave up 5 bases and V 0 bases, and 16 bases lay outside the gene matches. The CDR3 has 20 residues. Germline values: CDR1 SGHVS, CDR2 FNYEAQ. CDR3 nucleotides: TGTGCCAGCAGCTTAGCCGTTACGGCGGGAGGGCCACGTGGGACCGGGGAGCTGTTTTTT. It specifies CASSLAVTAGGPRGTGELFF.

This clonotype was observed a few times. This chain uses TRBV2 with TRBJ1-2, with D perhaps TRBD1 (5 bases). The CDR3 has 15 amino acids. From germline, CDR1 is SNHLY and CDR2 FYNNEI. The V and J ends lost 9 bases and 5 bases respectively, with 22 bases between them. In DNA form, the CDR3 reads TGTGCCAGTAAAGACCCCCGGGACGGCCCATATGGCTACACCTTC. Its protein is CASKDPRDGPYGYTF.

The chain links TRBV20-1 to TRBJ2-1; TRBD1 or TRBD2 may be the D gene (5 bases each). With 3 bases removed from V and 1 base from J, the gap between germline ends came to 13 bases. The CDR3 is made up of 15 amino acids. The germline V gene has CDR1 DFQATT and CDR2 SNEGSKA (reference sequence). CDR3 DNA: TGCAGTGCTAGGTCGTGGGACGAGTCCTACAATGAGCAGTTCTTC. This encodes CSARSWDESYNEQFF.

Written as DNA, the CDR3 is TGTGCCAGCAGTCGGGGGCTAGCGGGGATTGTCGAGCAGTACTTC. Protein product: CASSRGLAGIVEQYF. This rearrangement joins TRBV6-1 to TRBJ2-7, with 9 bases lining up with TRBD2. Germline CDR1 is MNHNS and CDR2 is SASEGT. The CDR3 is 15 amino acids. V shed 5 bases, J shed 6 bases, and the junction held 11 bases outside the gene matches.

This chain uses TRBV5-6 with TRBJ2-7; 11 nucleotides agree with TRBD1. The CDR3 runs 14 residues. V shed 4 bases and J 9 bases; nucleotides not matched to a gene: 9. From germline, CDR1 is SGHDT and CDR2 YYEEEE. CDR3 DNA sequence: TGTGCCAGCAGCGCCGGGACAGGGGGTGTAGGGCAGTACTTC. Translation: CASSAGTGGVGQYF.

This chain's CDR3 is CASKGEKLFF. The CDR3 DNA is TGTGCCAGCAAAGGCGAAAAACTGTTTTTT. J is TRBJ1-4 and V is TRBV6-5; D gene uncertain. There are 10 residues in the CDR3. Trimming pared 7 bases from V and 8 bases from J, leaving 5 bases between. Germline loops: CDR1 MNHEY, CDR2 SVGAGI.